This record covers a single T cell receptor beta chain. These data come from a study of OX40 agonist ivuxolimab in advanced cancers. Sequencing was performed with immunoSEQ multiplex PCR; in TCRdb, only in-frame clones are kept and a portion is missing. The repertoire holds around 70,000 clones, with about 91% as singletons. The clonotype comes from an adult with an advanced solid tumor such as melanoma, head and neck, liver or kidney cancer. The sample here was CD4+ or CD8+ T cells sorted from blood, taken in a trial of the OX40 agonist ivuxolimab.

The CDR3 DNA sequence: TGTGCCAGCAGCTTAGTTTTAGGGGCGTTGAACACTGAAGCTTTCTTT. As protein: CASSLVLGALNTEAFF. The V call is TRBV7-9, the J call TRBJ1-1; tentative D call: TRBD1 (5 bases). Trimming removed 1 base at V and 0 bases at J, with 12 bases between. The CDR3 consists of 16 residues. Germline V gene data show CDR1 as SEHNR and CDR2 as FQNEAQ (reference sequence).